A selection of T cell receptor beta chains follows, all from one sample in a study of spatial heterogeneity in lung cancer. TCRdb re-called the 5' RACE reads with MiXCR, one entry per CDR3 protein. The repertoire holds around 47,000 distinct CDR3 sequences, with around 6.7% as singletons. The material was PBMCs, obtained at follow-up. All receptors come from a female donor with early-stage non-small cell lung cancer. Each CDR3 is given with its conserved first and last residue. D genes are given only for firm matches. Clone size appears in some rows only: once, few, many, or a class for an expanded clone.

abundance: few
v_gene: TRBV7-2
len: 14
j_gene: TRBJ1-1
d_gene: NA
CDR3nt: TGTGCCAGCCTCCCGGGCAGCTTGAACACTGAAGCTTTCTTT
CDR3aa: CASLPGSLNTEAFF

abundance: NA
v_gene: TRBV11-1
len: 13
j_gene: TRBJ2-7
d_gene: NA
CDR3nt: TGTGCCAGCAACCCGGGGAACTCCTACGAGCAGTACTTC
CDR3aa: CASNPGNSYEQYF

abundance: many
v_gene: TRBV19
len: 16
j_gene: TRBJ2-2
d_gene: TRBD2
CDR3nt: TGTGCCAGTAGTCCCTTCGGGACTAGCGGCTCCGGGGAGCTGTTTTTT
CDR3aa: CASSPFGTSGSGELFF

abundance: many
v_gene: TRBV3-1
len: 16
j_gene: TRBJ2-3
d_gene: TRBD2
CDR3nt: TGTGCCAGCAGCCATCCAGCGGGGACCTTCACAGATACGCAGTATTTT
CDR3aa: CASSHPAGTFTDTQYF

abundance: medium-sized
v_gene: TRBV5-1
len: 12
j_gene: TRBJ2-7
d_gene: NA
CDR3nt: TGCGCCAGCAACGACGGCTCCTACGAGCAGTACTTC
CDR3aa: CASNDGSYEQYF

abundance: once
v_gene: TRBV5-1
len: 15
j_gene: TRBJ1-5
d_gene: NA
CDR3nt: TGCGCCAGCAGCCCCGGGACCGCGCACGTACAGCCCCAGCATTTT
CDR3aa: CASSPGTAHVQPQHF

abundance: few
v_gene: TRBV12-3/TRBV12-4
len: 13
j_gene: TRBJ2-1
d_gene: NA
CDR3nt: TGTGCCAGCAGTTTAGCTGGGGGCTACCCTTCCTTCTTC
CDR3aa: CASSLAGGYPSFF

abundance: many
v_gene: TRBV7-3
len: 15
j_gene: TRBJ2-3
d_gene: TRBD2
CDR3nt: TGTGCCAGCAGCTTAATCGGTAGCGGGGAAGATACGCAGTATTTT
CDR3aa: CASSLIGSGEDTQYF

abundance: many
v_gene: TRBV11-2
len: 15
j_gene: TRBJ2-2
d_gene: NA
CDR3nt: TGTGCCAGCAGCTTAGGACTAACTAACACCGGGGAGCTGTTTTTT
CDR3aa: CASSLGLTNTGELFF

abundance: many
v_gene: TRBV29-1
len: 16
j_gene: TRBJ2-3
d_gene: TRBD2
CDR3nt: TGCAGCGTTCGGGGCCGGGGGGTAACTAGCACAGATACGCAGTATTTT
CDR3aa: CSVRGRGVTSTDTQYF

abundance: NA
v_gene: TRBV19
len: 14
j_gene: TRBJ2-1
d_gene: TRBD1
CDR3nt: TGTGCCAGTGACCCGGGACAGGGCGTCAATGAGCAGTTCTTC
CDR3aa: CASDPGQGVNEQFF

abundance: few
v_gene: TRBV9
len: 16
j_gene: TRBJ1-6
d_gene: TRBD1
CDR3nt: TGTGCCAGCAGCGTAGGGCAGGGGGCCGATAATTCACCCCTCCACTTT
CDR3aa: CASSVGQGADNSPLHF

abundance: few
v_gene: TRBV27
len: 15
j_gene: TRBJ2-3
d_gene: NA
CDR3nt: TGTGCCAGCAGTTCCACTTGGGGGATGACAGATACGCAGTATTTT
CDR3aa: CASSSTWGMTDTQYF

abundance: few
v_gene: TRBV7-2
len: 12
j_gene: TRBJ1-2
d_gene: NA
CDR3nt: TGTGCCAGCAAAGCTGCTAACTATGGCTACACCTTC
CDR3aa: CASKAANYGYTF

abundance: few
v_gene: TRBV20-1
len: 14
j_gene: TRBJ2-7
d_gene: TRBD1
CDR3nt: TGCAGTGCTGGGGCAGGGGGCGCTTTTTACGAGCAGTACTTC
CDR3aa: CSAGAGGAFYEQYF

abundance: NA
v_gene: TRBV6-5
len: 15
j_gene: TRBJ1-1
d_gene: NA
CDR3nt: TGTGCCAGCAGTTACCTCCGCCAGGGCTACACTGAAGCTTTCTTT
CDR3aa: CASSYLRQGYTEAFF

abundance: many
v_gene: TRBV7-2
len: 14
j_gene: TRBJ2-5
d_gene: NA
CDR3nt: TGTGCCAGCAGCTTAGACGCAGGGGCCCAGACCCAGTACTTC
CDR3aa: CASSLDAGAQTQYF

abundance: many
v_gene: TRBV7-2
len: 15
j_gene: TRBJ1-3
d_gene: TRBD1
CDR3nt: TGTGCCAGCAGCTTAGAAGCAGGGGGTGGAAACACCATATATTTT
CDR3aa: CASSLEAGGGNTIYF

abundance: few
v_gene: TRBV12-3/TRBV12-4
len: 15
j_gene: TRBJ2-7
d_gene: TRBD1
CDR3nt: TGTGCCAGCAGTTTCTCGCGGACAGGGGGAGGTGAGCAGTACTTC
CDR3aa: CASSFSRTGGGEQYF

abundance: many
v_gene: TRBV20-1
len: 13
j_gene: TRBJ2-7
d_gene: NA
CDR3nt: TGCAGTGCTGCTAGCAGGCCCGCCGACGAGCAGTACTTC
CDR3aa: CSAASRPADEQYF

abundance: many
v_gene: TRBV23-1
len: 15
j_gene: TRBJ1-4
d_gene: NA
CDR3nt: TGCGCCAGCGTCCCAGGGGAGGCAACTAATGAAAAACTGTTTTTT
CDR3aa: CASVPGEATNEKLFF

abundance: NA
v_gene: TRBV7-2
len: 15
j_gene: TRBJ2-7
d_gene: TRBD2
CDR3nt: TGTGCCAGCAGTCAGGCCGGGACTAGTCTGTACGAGCAGTACTTC
CDR3aa: CASSQAGTSLYEQYF

abundance: NA
v_gene: TRBV29-1
len: 14
j_gene: TRBJ2-3
d_gene: TRBD1
CDR3nt: TGCAGCGTAACGGGACAGGCGAGCACAGATACGCAGTATTTT
CDR3aa: CSVTGQASTDTQYF

abundance: many
v_gene: TRBV2
len: 11
j_gene: TRBJ2-5
d_gene: NA
CDR3nt: TGTGCCAGCAGCTTCGCAGAGACCCAGTACTTC
CDR3aa: CASSFAETQYF

abundance: many
v_gene: TRBV6-2/TRBV6-3
len: 13
j_gene: TRBJ2-7
d_gene: NA
CDR3nt: TGTGCCAGCAGAGGGGTCAACAACTACGAGCAGTACTTC
CDR3aa: CASRGVNNYEQYF

abundance: few
v_gene: TRBV12-3/TRBV12-4
len: 13
j_gene: TRBJ2-3
d_gene: NA
CDR3nt: TGTGCCAGCGGGTGGGACCGGGGAGATACGCAGTATTTT
CDR3aa: CASGWDRGDTQYF

abundance: few
v_gene: TRBV20-1
len: 15
j_gene: TRBJ1-4
d_gene: NA
CDR3nt: TGCAGTGCTAGAGATTCCAGGGAGGCTAATGAAAAACTGTTTTTT
CDR3aa: CSARDSREANEKLFF

abundance: many
v_gene: TRBV12-3/TRBV12-4
len: 12
j_gene: TRBJ2-3
d_gene: NA
CDR3nt: TGTGCCAGCAGTTACCTAGGAAGGGCGCAGTATTTT
CDR3aa: CASSYLGRAQYF

abundance: few
v_gene: TRBV5-1
len: 17
j_gene: TRBJ2-3
d_gene: TRBD2
CDR3nt: TGCGCCAGCAGCTCCCCCCTAGCGGGGATGGTGACAGATACGCAGTATTTT
CDR3aa: CASSSPLAGMVTDTQYF

abundance: NA
v_gene: TRBV20-1
len: 14
j_gene: TRBJ2-3
d_gene: TRBD1
CDR3nt: TGCAGCGCGGAGGACAGGGAAGATCCAGATACGCAGTATTTT
CDR3aa: CSAEDREDPDTQYF

abundance: many
v_gene: TRBV7-8
len: 14
j_gene: TRBJ2-2
d_gene: TRBD1
CDR3nt: TGTGCCAGCAGGGGGAAGGGGGCGACCGGGGAGCTGTTTTTT
CDR3aa: CASRGKGATGELFF

abundance: NA
v_gene: TRBV6-1
len: 14
j_gene: TRBJ2-2
d_gene: NA
CDR3nt: TGTGCCAGCAGTGGGAGGTTAGGTACCGGGGAGCTGTTTTTT
CDR3aa: CASSGRLGTGELFF

abundance: NA
v_gene: TRBV7-2
len: 15
j_gene: TRBJ2-5
d_gene: NA
CDR3nt: TGTGCCAGCAGCTTAGACCCGCCGGGGGTAGAGACCCAGTACTTC
CDR3aa: CASSLDPPGVETQYF

abundance: NA
v_gene: TRBV28
len: 17
j_gene: TRBJ2-7
d_gene: NA
CDR3nt: TGTGCCAGCAGTTTAAGCAGGTGGGGACACCGGGATGGCGAGCAGTACTTC
CDR3aa: CASSLSRWGHRDGEQYF

abundance: NA
v_gene: TRBV4-2
len: 14
j_gene: TRBJ1-4
d_gene: NA
CDR3nt: TGTGCCGGCAGCCAAGGAGGGGCTGGGGAAAAACTGTTTTTT
CDR3aa: CAGSQGGAGEKLFF

abundance: NA
v_gene: TRBV7-2
len: 14
j_gene: TRBJ2-5
d_gene: NA
CDR3nt: TGTGCCAGCAGCCCGCAAGGGGGGTCGGAGACCCAGTACTTC
CDR3aa: CASSPQGGSETQYF

abundance: few
v_gene: TRBV6-5
len: 20
j_gene: TRBJ2-1
d_gene: NA
CDR3nt: TGTGCCAGCAGTCATGGGGGGGCTCCTTACCGGGCCAGCGTATACAATGAGCAGTTCTTC
CDR3aa: CASSHGGAPYRASVYNEQFF

abundance: many
v_gene: TRBV24-1
len: 15
j_gene: TRBJ2-2
d_gene: TRBD2
CDR3nt: TGTGCCACCAGTCCCGTAGCGGGGGGGCCCGGGGAGCTGTTTTTT
CDR3aa: CATSPVAGGPGELFF

abundance: many
v_gene: TRBV5-1
len: 18
j_gene: TRBJ2-3
d_gene: TRBD2
CDR3nt: TGCGCCAGCAGCCGGAGGACTAGCGGGGGGCCTTCAGCGGATACGCAGTATTTT
CDR3aa: CASSRRTSGGPSADTQYF

abundance: NA
v_gene: TRBV27
len: 16
j_gene: TRBJ2-3
d_gene: NA
CDR3nt: TGTGCCAGCAGTTCAAAGTTAAACAGGGGCACAGATACGCAGTATTTT
CDR3aa: CASSSKLNRGTDTQYF

abundance: few
v_gene: TRBV11-2
len: 19
j_gene: TRBJ2-3
d_gene: TRBD2
CDR3nt: TGTGCCAGCAGCTCACGAGGACTAGCGGGGGGGCTAGTCAAGGATACGCAGTATTTT
CDR3aa: CASSSRGLAGGLVKDTQYF

abundance: few
v_gene: TRBV7-2
len: 17
j_gene: TRBJ2-5
d_gene: NA
CDR3nt: TGTGCCAGCAGCCCACAGGGGGCGGGGGGTCCCCAAGAGACCCAGTACTTC
CDR3aa: CASSPQGAGGPQETQYF

abundance: few
v_gene: TRBV19
len: 13
j_gene: TRBJ2-5
d_gene: NA
CDR3nt: TGTGCCACCTCTCTGGACATTCAAGAGACCCAGTACTTC
CDR3aa: CATSLDIQETQYF

abundance: many
v_gene: TRBV5-1
len: 15
j_gene: TRBJ1-6
d_gene: NA
CDR3nt: TGCGCCAGCAGCTTGTTAAGGGAGGGTAATTCACCCCTCCACTTT
CDR3aa: CASSLLREGNSPLHF